This TCR beta chain was sequenced during a study of blood T cell repertoires in COVID-19. Across the whole study: The study drew acute and convalescent COVID-19 samples from the United States, Italy and Spain. The cDNA or gDNA used as material had been derived from T cells, B-cell-depleted T cells, or PBMCs.

This CDR3 comprises 15 residues. After removal of 0 bases from V and 0 bases from J, the junction contained 1 base not matched to a gene. Germline assignment: CDR1 LNHNV and CDR2 YYDKDF (reference sequence). Original methodology: Reference gene primer amplification gave nucleated cell count estimates. TCRdb keeps only in-frame clones here, not all; method: immunoSEQ multiplex PCR. That table supplies the V and J calls and clone size; D and trimming were determined from the DNA. The data hold some 130,000 clones, with approximately 87% observed a single time. The TCR was taken from a woman aged 60 to 75 with acute or convalescent COVID-19. Sequencing was carried out using peripheral blood. This chain links TRBV15 with TRBJ2-7; 8 nucleotides line up with TRBD1. In DNA, the CDR3 is TGTGCCACCAGCAGAGAACAGGGGGACTCCTACGAGCAGTACTTC. It specifies CATSREQGDSYEQYF.